This T cell receptor (beta chain) appears in the sequencing data of a study of blood T cell repertoires in COVID-19. Study information: Material from acute and convalescent COVID-19 was sourced from the United States, Italy and Spain. From T cells, B-cell-depleted T cells, or PBMCs came the material, which was cDNA or gDNA.

Per the original methods: Amplification from reference gene primers served as the basis for estimated nucleated cell counts. Sequenced by immunoSEQ multiplex PCR; TCRdb stores in-frame clones only, minus some. V and J calls and clone size are as listed in that table; D and trimming were resolved from the DNA. The sample includes some 150,000 clones, roughly 88% seen only once; the top ten take approximately 10%. This CDR3 region has 14 residues. V gave up 0 bases and J gave up 6 bases, with 11 bases separating them. CDR1 and CDR2 from the germline V gene are SGDLS and YYNGEE. The clonotype comes from a woman in her 50s with acute or convalescent COVID-19. Sequencing used peripheral blood. This rearrangement joins TRBV9 to TRBJ2-3, with a tentative D call TRBD2 (5 bases). The CDR3 sequence: CASSVASGGDTQYF. The CDR3 DNA reads TGTGCCAGCAGCGTAGCGAGCGGCGGGGATACGCAGTATTTT.